This T cell receptor (beta chain) was captured by sequencing in a study of cytotoxic CD8 clonotypes in ibrutinib-treated CLL. In the study overall: The subjects consisted of roughly 12 relapsed/refractory and fewer than 16 treatment-naive individuals, with around 17 IGHV unmutated. Response sampling came at median 12 months of treatment, ranging about 6 to 36 months.

Target depth was 1 in 200,000 to 1 in 1 million T cells, about 10x per clonotype. TCRdb's table, derived via immunoSEQ multiplex PCR, lists solely in-frame clones and lacks some. The data show roughly 70,000 clones, 90% seen once. Study results and caveats: T-cell clonality at baseline went above that of age-matched healthy donors and rose and fell with circulating CD8+ T-cell counts.

With respect to this clone: The antigen is not known.

The sample was PBMCs, taken after 12 months of ibrutinib treatment. This TCR derives from a human donor with chronic lymphocytic leukemia.

The CDR3, as DNA: TGCAGCGTTCTGGACAGGCTTTATGGCTACACCTTC. Its protein product is CSVLDRLYGYTF. The rearrangement uses TRBV29-1 and TRBJ1-2; TRBD1 agrees at 7 bases. Germline V gene lookup returns CDR1 SQVTM and CDR2 ANQGSEA. Trimming removed 5 bases from V and 5 bases from J; junction bases left unmatched: 5. This CDR3 contains 12 residues.